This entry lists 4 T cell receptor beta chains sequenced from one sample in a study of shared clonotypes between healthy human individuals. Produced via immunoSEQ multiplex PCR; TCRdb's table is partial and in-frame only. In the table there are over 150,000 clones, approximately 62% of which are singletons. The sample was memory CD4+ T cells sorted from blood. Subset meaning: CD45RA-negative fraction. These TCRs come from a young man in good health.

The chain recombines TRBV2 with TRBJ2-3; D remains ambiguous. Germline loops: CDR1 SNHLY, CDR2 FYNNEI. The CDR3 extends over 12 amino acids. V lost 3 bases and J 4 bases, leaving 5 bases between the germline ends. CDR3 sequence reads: CASSDLADTQYF. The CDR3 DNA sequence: TGTGCCAGCAGTGATTTAGCAGATACGCAGTATTTT.

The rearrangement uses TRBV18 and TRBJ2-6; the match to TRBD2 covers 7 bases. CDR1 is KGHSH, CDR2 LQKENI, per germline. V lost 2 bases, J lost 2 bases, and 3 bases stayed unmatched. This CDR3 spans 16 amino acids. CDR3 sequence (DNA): TGTGCCAGCTCACCAAGGCGGGGGACTGGGGCCAACGTCCTGACTTTC. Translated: CASSPRRGTGANVLTF.

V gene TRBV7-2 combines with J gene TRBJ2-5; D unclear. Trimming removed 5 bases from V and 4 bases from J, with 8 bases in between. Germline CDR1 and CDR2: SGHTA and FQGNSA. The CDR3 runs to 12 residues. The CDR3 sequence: CASSPTSETQYF. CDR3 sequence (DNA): TGTGCCAGCAGCCCTACGTCAGAGACCCAGTACTTC.

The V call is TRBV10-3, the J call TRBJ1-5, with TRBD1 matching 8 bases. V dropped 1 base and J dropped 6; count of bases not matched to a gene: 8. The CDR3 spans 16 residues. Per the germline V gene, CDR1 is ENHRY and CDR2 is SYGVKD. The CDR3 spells CAISEFSGQGSQPQHF. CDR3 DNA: TGTGCCATCAGTGAGTTCTCCGGACAGGGCAGTCAGCCCCAGCATTTT.